Sequencing of this T cell receptor (beta chain) was carried out in a study of CD8 T cells in Susac syndrome (dated by TCRdb to between 2018 and 2021). For context, the study as a whole: Whether CD8+ T cell activation and differentiation in Susac syndrome was antigen driven was tested using repertoire sequencing. CD8+ T cell repertoire clonality was compared between some 13 healthy donors, some 14 Susac syndrome patients and 15 multiple sclerosis patients.

Details on this clonotype: The antigen this receptor binds is unknown. Per-nucleotide qualities are absent, and no much larger clonotype sits a single base away.

Peripheral blood CD8+ and CD4+ T cells from healthy donors, Susac syndrome patients and multiple sclerosis patients were profiled using high-throughput TCR beta sequencing. The multiple sclerosis controls were treatment-naive patients who had stable or active relapsing-remitting disease and met the revised McDonald criteria. CD8+ TEMRA cells were enriched by FACS, while bulk CD8+ and CD4+ T cells were purified by magnetic negative isolation. Blood was drawn into EDTA tubes, processed within 24 hours, and PBMCs were isolated by density gradient centrifugation. PBMCs intended for TCR sequencing were cryopreserved in liquid nitrogen and were subsequently thawed in a 37 degrees C water bath. Purity of sorted or isolated CD4+, CD8+ and CD8+ TEMRA cells was at least 90%. The germline ends are 10 bases apart after V is trimmed by 4 bases and J by 0 bases. The CDR1 and CDR2 encoded by the germline V gene are MNHNS and SASEGT. From its cysteine to its phenylalanine, the CDR3 spans 15 amino acids. The kept DNA is CDR3 alone, 45 bases in frame from the first base.

What the research found in general, with its limitations: The number of individuals in the TCR sequencing and HLA analysis was recognized as being relatively small.

RNA was extracted using the RNeasy kit, and roughly 0.5 to 1 microgram was reverse transcribed with random hexamers. The immunoSEQ multiplex PCR assay, covering 54 Vbeta and 13 Jbeta segments, was used to amplify TCR beta CDR3 regions. To correct PCR amplification bias, a synthetic template baseline was used for both primer optimization and computational correction. For the original study's pipeline: Reads were assigned to V, D and J genes according to IMGT and analyzed in immunoSEQ Analyzer, with only productive sequences retained. Clonality was calculated as one minus the Shannon entropy normalized by log2 of the number of productive unique sequences. For each patient and control, public and private clones were evaluated within the 100 most prevalent clones. A clone was defined as Susac-specific if it was absent from the healthy and MS cohorts, from about 1,100 published viral clones and from other ImmuneACCESS disease sequences. The raw public reads went through TCRdb reprocessing: fastp at Q25, MiXCR clone calling, in-frame beta chains kept. When rows share a CDR3 protein, they turn into one entry using the most common DNA and genes. V and J calls and clone size were set by TCRdb, not the authors. In this sample the table shows 400,000 to 550,000 distinct CDR3 sequences, more than 80% of which occur a single time. About 0.12% of the sample is in the top ten clones.

The receptor was derived from a human donor with multiple sclerosis. The chain uses TRBV6-1 and TRBJ2-1, with the D gene uncertain. What was sequenced was CD8+ T cells from PBMCs. The DNA reads TGTGCCAGCAGTGGTGAGAGTTACTCCTACAATGAGCAGTTCTTC. Its protein is CASSGESYSYNEQFF.